One and the same sample provided the 4 T cell receptor beta chains below, sequenced in a study of blood T cell dynamics during melanoma immunotherapy. Sequencing used immunoSEQ multiplex PCR; TCRdb keeps in-frame clones, though not all of them. The sample carries just over 7,000 clones, about 80% recorded once. The time point: pre-treatment baseline. Here the sequenced sample was blood, taken from a patient treated with checkpoint blockade. These receptors originate from a human donor with melanoma.

The chain is built from TRBV7-2 and TRBJ2-6; D possibly matches TRBD1 or TRBD2 (6 bases each). The germline gives CDR1 SGHTA, CDR2 FQGNSA. Trimming shortened V by 0 bases and J by 2 bases, and 8 bases separated the two germline ends. The CDR3 totals 16 residues. The DNA of the CDR3 is TGTGCCAGCAGCTTAGCGGGGGGCGCTGGGGCCAACGTCCTGACTTTC. Its translation: CASSLAGGAGANVLTF.

The chain combines TRBV28 with TRBJ1-4; D not certain. The CDR3 consists of 15 residues. Per germline, CDR1 MDHEN and CDR2 SYDVKM. Trimming removed 7 bases from V and 0 bases from J, with 12 bases in between. The CDR3 reads CASNPISTTNEKLFF. In nucleotides, the CDR3 is TGTGCCAGCAACCCAATCAGTACAACTAATGAAAAACTGTTTTTT. Based on the CDR3 plus reference TRBV28 and TRBJ1-4, the full variable domain is DVKVTQSSRYLVKRTGEKVFLECVQDMDHENMFWYRQDPGLGLRLIYFSYDVKMKEKGDIPEGYSVSREKKERFSLILESASTNQTSMYLCASNPISTTNEKLFFGSGTQLSVL.

This clone was seen just once. The chain is built from TRBV4-1 and TRBJ1-4; D is ambiguous. CDR1 MGHRA and CDR2 YSYEKL come from the germline V gene. CDR3 length equals 14 residues. V was pared by 1 base and J by 4 bases, with 7 bases between. CDR3 sequence: CASSQGQGNEKLFF. CDR3 DNA: TGCGCCAGCAGCCAAGGGCAAGGTAATGAAAAACTGTTTTTT.

This clone occurred a few times. The CDR3 loop reads CASSPDSLSNQPQHF. CDR3 DNA: TGTGCCAGCAGTCCTGACAGTCTCAGCAATCAGCCCCAGCATTTT. The V and J genes are TRBV7-9 and TRBJ1-5, with a possible D match to TRBD1 (5 bases). This CDR3 spans 15 amino acids. CDR1 is SEHNR and CDR2 is FQNEAQ in the germline V gene (reference sequence). Trimming removed 6 bases at V and 1 base at J, with 13 bases between. Combining the CDR3 with reference TRBV7-9 and TRBJ1-5 gives the whole variable domain DTGVSQNPRHKITKRGQNVTFRCDPISEHNRLYWYRQTLGQGPEFLTYFQNEAQLEKSRLLSDRFSAERPKGSFSTLEIQRTEQGDSAMYLCASSPDSLSNQPQHFGDGTRLSIL.